This T cell receptor beta chain was sequenced during a study of cytomegalovirus exposure and HLA in healthy donors. This CDR3 is built from 15 residues. V trimming: 4 bases; J trimming: 10 bases; junction bases outside the gene matches: 9. CDR1 SGHRS and CDR2 YFSETQ come from the germline V gene. Vbeta (60) and Jbeta (13) primers were used in the PCR. The protocol was immunoSEQ multiplex PCR, while the TCRdb copy is restricted to in-frame clones and leaves out a portion. Among more than 110,000 clones listed, over 70% were seen once. This sequence was found in a man aged 25-40 years in good health and CMV-seronegative. The V call is TRBV5-1, the J call TRBJ1-6, with 9 bases matching TRBD1. The sample was PBMCs. The CDR3 loop is CASSPTGQGESPLHF. DNA for the CDR3: TGCGCCAGCAGCCCCACGGGACAGGGAGAATCACCCCTCCACTTT.